This T cell receptor beta chain was captured by sequencing in a study of cytomegalovirus exposure and HLA in healthy donors. Study background: HLA-typed donors contributed around 85 million unique TCRs, which were held in an early data release.

The PCR contained 60 Vbeta and 13 Jbeta primers. The protocol was immunoSEQ multiplex PCR, while the TCRdb copy is restricted to in-frame clones and leaves out a portion. This sample has approximately 140,000 clones, with approximately 71% found just once. J was trimmed by 7 bases and V by 8 bases; bases with no gene match: 13. The germline CDR1 and CDR2 sequences are KGHSH and LQKENI. CDR3 length: 16 amino acids. The sequenced material came from PBMCs. The chain carries TRBV18 and TRBJ1-6; the match to TRBD1 covers 8 bases. This clonotype was obtained from a man aged 40-50 years in good health and CMV-seronegative. CDR3 bases: TGTGCCAGCGGCTCCGGGACAGGTATCCTAAATTCACCCCTCCACTTT. Its translation: CASGSGTGILNSPLHF.